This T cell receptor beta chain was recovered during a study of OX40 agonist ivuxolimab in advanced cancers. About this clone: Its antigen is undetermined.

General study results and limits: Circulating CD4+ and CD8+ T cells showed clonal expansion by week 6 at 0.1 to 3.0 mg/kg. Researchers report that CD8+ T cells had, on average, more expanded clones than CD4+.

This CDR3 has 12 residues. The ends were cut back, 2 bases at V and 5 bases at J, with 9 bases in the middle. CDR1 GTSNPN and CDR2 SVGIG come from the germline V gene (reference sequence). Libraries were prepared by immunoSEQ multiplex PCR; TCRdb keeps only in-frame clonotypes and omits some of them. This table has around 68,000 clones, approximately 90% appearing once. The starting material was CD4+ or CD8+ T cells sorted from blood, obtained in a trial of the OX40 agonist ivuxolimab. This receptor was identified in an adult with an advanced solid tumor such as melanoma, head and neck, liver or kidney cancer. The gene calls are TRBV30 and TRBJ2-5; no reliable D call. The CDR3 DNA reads TGTGCCTGGAGTTCCAGCCTGGAGACCCAGTACTTC. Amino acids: CAWSSSLETQYF.